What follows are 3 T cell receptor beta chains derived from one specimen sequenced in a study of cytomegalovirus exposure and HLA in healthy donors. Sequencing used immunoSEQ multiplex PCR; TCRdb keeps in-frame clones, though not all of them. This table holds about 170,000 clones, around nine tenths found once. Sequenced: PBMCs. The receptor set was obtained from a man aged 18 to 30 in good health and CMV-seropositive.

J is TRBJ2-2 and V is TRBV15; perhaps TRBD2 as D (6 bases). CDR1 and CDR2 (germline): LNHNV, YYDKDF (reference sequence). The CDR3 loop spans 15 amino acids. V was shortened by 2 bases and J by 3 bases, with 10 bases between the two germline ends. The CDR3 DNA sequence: TGTGCCACCAGCAGACAGGGAGGCTACACCGGGGAGCTGTTTTTT. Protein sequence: CATSRQGGYTGELFF.

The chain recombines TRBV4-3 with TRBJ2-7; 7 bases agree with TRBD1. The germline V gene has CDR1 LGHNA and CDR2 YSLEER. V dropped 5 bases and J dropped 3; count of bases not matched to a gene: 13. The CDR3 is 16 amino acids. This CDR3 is CASSNYRGEPDYEQYF. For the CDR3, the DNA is TGCGCCAGCAGCAATTACAGGGGCGAACCGGACTACGAGCAGTACTTC.

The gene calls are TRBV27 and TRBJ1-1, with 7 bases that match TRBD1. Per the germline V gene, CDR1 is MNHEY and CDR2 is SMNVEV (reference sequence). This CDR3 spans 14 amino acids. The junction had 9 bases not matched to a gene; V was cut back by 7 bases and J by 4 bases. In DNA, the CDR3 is TGTGCCAGCACCACAACAGGGGCGGCCACTGAAGCTTTCTTT. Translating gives CASTTTGAATEAFF.